Described below is a single T cell receptor beta chain sequence and its context. As yet, its antigen is unknown. The amount of total RNA extracted per sample was at least 6 micrograms. The source of the sample is a study of blood T cells in healthy people across ages. Points from the study as a whole: It was held that diversity estimates obtained from one million T cells represented underestimates.

From germline, CDR1 is SGHRS and CDR2 YFSETQ. V trimming: 4 bases; J trimming: 10 bases; junction bases outside the gene matches: 15. The CDR3 has 15 residues. The authors ran a second PCR of about 7 to 12 cycles using a sample-barcoded 5' primer and a J-beta primer mix. With 12 random nucleotides, a template-switch adaptor tagged each individual cDNA molecule. TCRdb re-called the 5' RACE reads through MiXCR, storing one row per CDR3 protein. The data hold 1.5 million to 2 million distinct CDR3 sequences, with around half observed a single time. The chain carries TRBV5-1 and TRBJ2-7; 9 bases fit TRBD2. The sequenced material came from blood. The sequence came from a woman between 40 and 55 years old in good health. The CDR3 nucleotides are TGCGCCAGCAGCCCCGGACTAGCGACGCGGGAGTCCCAGTACTTC. The encoded protein is CASSPGLATRESQYF.